A single T cell receptor (beta chain) is shown here with its context. Its binding antigen is unknown. No qualities accompany the bases; no much larger clone lies one base away. This entry belongs to a study of response to subunit inactivated influenza vaccine listed by TCRdb under 2018. About the study as a whole: To follow how T cells responded to a trivalent subunit inactivated influenza vaccine, the researchers relied on deep quantitative profiling of the T cell receptor repertoire.

Library preparation used RT-PCR. Sequencing took place on an Illumina HiSeq 2500. TCRdb reanalyzed the raw reads on its own, using fastp at Q25 for trimming and MiXCR for clone calling, and kept in-frame beta chains. Merged by CDR3 protein, the rows form single entries marked with the most common genes and DNA. The sample has hundreds of thousands of distinct CDR3 sequences on record, 15% to 18% of them singletons. The top ten clones comprise more than 9% of the sample. Findings and caveats that apply to the study as a whole: It was suggested by the authors that each seasonal influenza vaccination may recruit only a limited number of new T cells.

The CDR3 numbers 13 residues from cysteine through phenylalanine. Only CDR3 DNA is held: 39 bases, read in frame from base 1. The junction shows trimming of 5 bases on V and 4 bases on J, plus 10 bases between the germline ends. CDR1 and CDR2, per the germline V gene, are SGHTA and FQGNSA. The sequence was collected from a man in his fifties or sixties who received an inactivated influenza vaccine. Donor details come from another sample of the same person, matched by shared clones. This specimen consisted of PBMCs from blood, obtained 11 to 12 days after vaccination. The V gene is TRBV7-2 and the J gene is TRBJ2-3; perhaps TRBD2 is the D gene, with 5 bases matching. The encoded CDR3 is CASSEWRSDTQYF. The DNA sequence is TGTGCCAGCAGCGAATGGAGGTCAGATACGCAGTATTTT. This CDR3, with the reference TRBV7-2 and TRBJ2-3 proteins standing in past its ends, gives the full variable domain GAGVSQSPSNKVTEKGKDVELRCDPISGHTALYWYRQSLGQGLEFLIYFQGNSAPDKSGLPSDRFSAERTGGSVSTLTIQRTQQEDSAVYLCASSEWRSDTQYFGPGTRLTVL.